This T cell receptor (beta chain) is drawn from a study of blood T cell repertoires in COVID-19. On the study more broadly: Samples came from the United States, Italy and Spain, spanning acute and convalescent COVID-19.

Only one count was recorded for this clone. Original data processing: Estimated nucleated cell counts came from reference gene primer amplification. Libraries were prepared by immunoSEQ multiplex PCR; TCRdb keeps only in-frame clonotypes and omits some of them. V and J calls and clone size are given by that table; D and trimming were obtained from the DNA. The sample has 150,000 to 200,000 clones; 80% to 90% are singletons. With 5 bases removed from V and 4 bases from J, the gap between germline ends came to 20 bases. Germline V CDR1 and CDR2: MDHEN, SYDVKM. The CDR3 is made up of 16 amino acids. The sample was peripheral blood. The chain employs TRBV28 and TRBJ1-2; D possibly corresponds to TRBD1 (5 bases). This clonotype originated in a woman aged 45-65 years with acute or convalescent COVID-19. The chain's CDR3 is CASSPGGSNGAYGYTF. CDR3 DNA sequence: TGTGCCAGCAGTCCCGGAGGGAGCAATGGGGCCTATGGCTACACCTTC.